This note documents a single TCR beta chain sequence. This specimen belongs to a study of T cell changes during pregnancy in multiple sclerosis. Data came from immunoSEQ multiplex PCR; TCRdb stores just in-frame clones and leaves some out. The table records about 80,000 clones, 94% of them present only once. This CDR3 region has 14 residues. Per germline, CDR1 MGHDK and CDR2 SYGVNS. Trimming removed 3 bases from V and 2 bases from J, with 10 bases in between. The chain employs TRBV25-1 and TRBJ1-2; D unresolved. The specimen was peripheral blood, collected in the third trimester of pregnancy. The receptor was isolated from a female donor with multiple sclerosis, enrolled in a pregnancy study. The CDR3 loop is CASSDSGRNYGYTF. The CDR3 DNA reads TGTGCCAGCAGTGATAGCGGGAGAAACTATGGCTACACCTTC.